The clone carrying this T cell receptor beta chain has a count of ten or more. The source of the sample is a study of T cells in Graves' hyperthyroidism and ophthalmopathy. Using RNA transcripts as the source, TCR beta CDR3 regions were amplified. The primer set for the first-round RT-PCR of the TCR CDR3 was HTBI. TCRdb re-derived calls from the multiplex PCR reads in MiXCR, one entry per CDR3 protein. In the table there are more than 600,000 distinct CDR3 sequences, about 17% of which are singletons. The germline V gene encodes CDR1 MDHEN and CDR2 SYDVKM. The CDR3 is 17 residues long. Trimming left V 8 bases short and J 2 bases short, with 22 bases between. The PBMCs had their origin in less than 13 ml of fresh peripheral blood.

Sample: blood. The source of this sequence is a man aged 18 to 29 with Graves' hyperthyroidism. The chain joins TRBV28 to TRBJ1-5; D is undetermined. CDR3 region: CASSNKDDLYGNQPQHF. The CDR3 nucleotides are TGTGCCAGCTCCAACAAGGACGACCTTTATGGCAATCAGCCCCAGCATTTT.